A selection of T cell receptor beta chains follows, all from one sample in a study of T cells in localized non-small cell lung cancer. The method was immunoSEQ multiplex PCR; TCRdb's version includes in-frame clones alone and lacks a portion of them. Of about 82,000 clones listed, roughly 75% are singletons. Sequences were derived from PBMCs, sampled before any cancer treatment. The receptors originated from a man aged 35 to 69 with stage II squamous cell lung carcinoma. Both conserved end residues are part of each CDR3. D genes are given only for firm matches. Expanded clones are given a class, and other clones once, few, many or no size at all.

D | J | V | size | DNA | CDR3
. | TRBJ2-7 | TRBV4-1 | . | TGCGCCAGCAGCCAAGGGACAGTTGGGGCGGCCTACGAGCAGTACTTC | CASSQGTVGAAYEQYF
TRBD1 | TRBJ1-4 | TRBV4-1 | . | TGCGCCAGCAGCCAAGGAATGGACAGGGTCGTAAAACTGTTTTTT | CASSQGMDRVVKLFF
. | TRBJ1-6 | TRBV28 | many | TGTGCCAGCAGGGGAAGGGGTTCACCCCTCCACTTT | CASRGRGSPLHF
. | TRBJ1-1 | TRBV19 | . | TGTGCCAGTAGTATAGCCATGAACACTGAAGCTTTCTTT | CASSIAMNTEAFF
TRBD2 | TRBJ2-1 | TRBV19 | . | TGTGCCAGTAGTAAGGGACTAGCGGGGGGCAGGAGTGAGCAGTTCTTC | CASSKGLAGGRSEQFF
. | TRBJ2-2 | TRBV6-5 | . | TGTGCCAGCAGTTACTGGCGGGCCAGTCGCGGGGAGCTGTTTTTT | CASSYWRASRGELFF
TRBD2 | TRBJ2-1 | TRBV5-6 | . | TGTGCCAGCAGCCGCCGGGGGGGCCACGGGGAGCAGTTCTTC | CASSRRGGHGEQFF
. | TRBJ2-7 | TRBV6-5 | . | TGTGCCAGCAGTTACTCAGGCTACTACGAGCAGTACTTC | CASSYSGYYEQYF
. | TRBJ1-6 | TRBV4-2 | . | TGTGCCAGCAGCCAAGATCGTAACAGGGAAGGATCACCCCTCCACTTT | CASSQDRNREGSPLHF
TRBD1 | TRBJ1-4 | TRBV28 | . | TGTGCCAGCAGACCACAGGGGGGATTCGGTGAAAAACTGTTTTTT | CASRPQGGFGEKLFF
. | TRBJ2-7 | TRBV18 | . | TGTGCCAGCTCACCCCAGCGGGACAGCTACGAGCAGTACTTC | CASSPQRDSYEQYF
. | TRBJ2-3 | TRBV7-2 | . | TGTGCCAGCAGCTTAGAGGCAGATACGCAGTATTTT | CASSLEADTQYF
. | TRBJ1-3 | TRBV2 | . | TGTGCCAGCGTTCAGGGGTCTGGAAACACCATATATTTT | CASVQGSGNTIYF
TRBD1 | TRBJ2-7 | TRBV4-1 | . | TGCGCCAGCAGCCAAGAGGACAGGGTGCCGAGCGAGCAGTACTTC | CASSQEDRVPSEQYF
. | TRBJ2-5 | TRBV4-1 | . | TGCGCCAGCAGCCAAGATCAGAGGGATCGGGAGACCCAGTACTTC | CASSQDQRDRETQYF
TRBD1 | TRBJ1-4 | TRBV18 | . | TGTGCCAGCTCACCTGGGACAGCAACTAATGAAAAACTGTTTTTT | CASSPGTATNEKLFF
. | TRBJ2-1 | TRBV27 | . | TGTGCCAGCAGTTTCGGCTCTCTCAATGAGCAGTTCTTC | CASSFGSLNEQFF
. | TRBJ1-1 | TRBV6-5 | . | TGTGCCAGCAGGCGGACGGTTCAGATGACTGAAGCTTTCTTT | CASRRTVQMTEAFF
TRBD1 | TRBJ1-2 | TRBV15 | few | TGTGCCACCAGCAGGGGACTCGGGACAGGGGGCGGCGGCTACACCTTC | CATSRGLGTGGGGYTF
. | TRBJ2-2 | TRBV5-4 | . | TGTGCCAGCAGTCGGACAGCCGGGGAGCTGTTTTTT | CASSRTAGELFF
. | TRBJ1-2 | TRBV9 | . | TGTGCCAGCAGCGTAGACGCCACTCCTTACTATGGCTACACCTTC | CASSVDATPYYGYTF
. | TRBJ2-1 | TRBV4-2 | . | TGTGCCAGCAGCCGCGAGGGCGGCTACAATGAGCAGTTCTTC | CASSREGGYNEQFF
. | TRBJ2-5 | TRBV11-2 | once | TGTGCCAGCAGCTTAGGTACCAAAGAGACCCAGTACTTC | CASSLGTKETQYF
. | TRBJ1-2 | TRBV7-9 | . | TGTGCCAGCAGCAGCAGACGGGTACAAAGCTATGGCTACACCTTC | CASSSRRVQSYGYTF
. | TRBJ2-2 | TRBV29-1 | . | TGCAGCGTTGTAGGGCAGGTTACCACCGGGGAGCTGTTTTTT | CSVVGQVTTGELFF
TRBD1 | TRBJ1-4 | TRBV6-6 | . | TGTGCCAGCAGTTACTCGGGACAGGGCAAACTGTTTTTT | CASSYSGQGKLFF
. | TRBJ2-5 | TRBV10-3 | . | TGTGCCATCATGGTCCGGTCCGGAGAGACCCAGTACTTC | CAIMVRSGETQYF
. | TRBJ2-2 | TRBV7-9 | few | TGTGCCAGCAGCCGAGGGGGGTCCAACACCGGGGAGCTGTTTTTT | CASSRGGSNTGELFF
. | TRBJ2-3 | TRBV6-5 | . | TGTGCCAGCAGTTACGGTGGAATGGATACGCAGTATTTT | CASSYGGMDTQYF
. | TRBJ2-2 | TRBV25-1 | . | TGTGCCAGCAGAACATCGAACACCGGGGAGCTGTTTTTT | CASRTSNTGELFF
. | TRBJ1-1 | TRBV5-1 | few | TGCGCCAGCAGGTTACAGCCGAACACTGAAGCTTTCTTT | CASRLQPNTEAFF
TRBD2 | TRBJ2-1 | TRBV4-2 | . | TGTGCCAGCAGCCAACACAGCGGGAGTTACAATGAGCAGTTCTTC | CASSQHSGSYNEQFF
TRBD1 | TRBJ2-7 | TRBV6-1 | few | TGTGCCAGCAGTGTCCGGGACAGGGAAGCCTACGAGCAGTACTTC | CASSVRDREAYEQYF
. | TRBJ1-1 | TRBV27 | . | TGTGCCAGCAGTTCCCCACATAACACTGAAGCTTTCTTT | CASSSPHNTEAFF
TRBD1 | TRBJ2-1 | TRBV9 | . | TGTGCCAGCAGCGTAGTGGACAGGGGGTTTGGTGAGCAGTTCTTC | CASSVVDRGFGEQFF
TRBD1 | TRBJ2-7 | TRBV29-1 | few | TGCAGCGCCCAGACAGGGAAAGCCGAGCAGTACTTC | CSAQTGKAEQYF
. | TRBJ1-4 | TRBV7-9 | . | TGTGCCAGCAGCTTCGGGGACGGCTGGGATGAAAAACTGTTTTTT | CASSFGDGWDEKLFF
. | TRBJ2-7 | TRBV27 | . | TGTGCCAGCAGTTTCTACGGGGGCGCAAAAAACTACGAGCAGTACTTC | CASSFYGGAKNYEQYF
TRBD2 | TRBJ2-3 | TRBV2 | . | TGTGCCAGCAGACAAGATAGGACTAGCGGCACAGATACGCAGTATTTT | CASRQDRTSGTDTQYF
TRBD1 | TRBJ2-1 | TRBV30 | once | TGTGCCTGGAGTGTATTGGGACAGATTAGCTCGCAGTTCTTC | CAWSVLGQISSQFF
. | TRBJ2-3 | TRBV2 | many | TGTGCCAGCAGCCGGACCGTCCGAAATACGCAGTATTTT | CASSRTVRNTQYF
. | TRBJ2-7 | TRBV28 | once | TGTGCCAGCTTGGGTTGGGACCCCTACGAGCAGTACTTC | CASLGWDPYEQYF
. | TRBJ2-7 | TRBV7-2 | . | TGTGCCAGCAGGCTGACTCCCTCTATTTACGAGCAGTACTTC | CASRLTPSIYEQYF
TRBD2 | TRBJ2-3 | TRBV10-3 | once | TGTGCCATCAGTCGTAGCGGGGGGGCCACAGATACGCAGTATTTT | CAISRSGGATDTQYF
. | TRBJ1-5 | TRBV7-2 | few | TGTGCCAGCAGCTTAGGGACAGTTCAGCCCCAGCATTTT | CASSLGTVQPQHF
. | TRBJ1-1 | TRBV19 | . | TGTGCCAGTAGTATGGATGGTACTGAAGCTTTCTTT | CASSMDGTEAFF
. | TRBJ2-1 | TRBV6-5 | . | TGTGCCAGCAGTTACTCGATTCTAGCCCATGAGCAGTTCTTC | CASSYSILAHEQFF
. | TRBJ2-7 | TRBV6-1 | . | TGTGCCAGCACAAGACAGAATTCCTACTACGAGCAGTACTTC | CASTRQNSYYEQYF
. | TRBJ2-7 | TRBV7-6 | . | TGTGCCAGCAGCTTAGTTGGCGACGAGCAGTACTTC | CASSLVGDEQYF
. | TRBJ2-3 | TRBV6-6 | . | TGTGCCAGCAGTAGACTGGCGGGGAGCACAGATACGCAGTATTTT | CASSRLAGSTDTQYF
TRBD1 | TRBJ1-6 | TRBV19 | few | TGTGCCAGTAGCTACAGGGGTGATTCACCCCTCCACTTT | CASSYRGDSPLHF
TRBD1 | TRBJ2-7 | TRBV28 | . | TGTGCCAGCAGTTCCACGACAGGGGGCTCCTACGAGCAGTACTTC | CASSSTTGGSYEQYF
. | TRBJ2-2 | TRBV6-5 | . | TGTGCCAGCAAAAAGAGGCGAAACACCGGGGAGCTGTTTTTT | CASKKRRNTGELFF
. | TRBJ1-6 | TRBV27 | . | TGTGCCAGCAGAACCGGGACACTGTTTTCACCCCTCCACTTT | CASRTGTLFSPLHF
TRBD1 | TRBJ1-2 | TRBV5-1 | . | TGCGCCAGCAGCAATGGGGACAGCCGACTCTATGGCTACACCTTC | CASSNGDSRLYGYTF
TRBD1 | TRBJ2-1 | TRBV6-5 | . | TGTGCCAGCAGCGACAGGGGTGCCTACAATGAGCAGTTCTTC | CASSDRGAYNEQFF